This paragraph reports one T cell receptor (beta chain). The V gene end was trimmed by 10 bases and the J gene end by 4 bases; junction bases not matched to a gene: 16. This CDR3 region has 16 residues. Germline CDR1 reads LNHDA; CDR2 reads SQIVND (reference sequence). These data originate in a study of blood T cell repertoires in COVID-19. Study as a whole: From the United States, Italy and Spain came samples of acute and convalescent COVID-19.

Per the original methods: Reference gene primers were amplified, and this amplification served to estimate nucleated cell counts. Method: immunoSEQ multiplex PCR; TCRdb's copy keeps in-frame clones and lacks some. Clone size and V and J calls were adopted from that table, with D and trimming inferred from the DNA. The sample includes about 150,000 clones, roughly 78% seen only once; the top ten take about 15%. V usage is TRBV19 and J usage is TRBJ1-2; 9 nucleotides align to TRBD1. This sequence originates from a human donor with acute or convalescent COVID-19. The donor label of this sample is uncertain. The specimen sequenced was peripheral blood. The CDR3 nucleotides are TGTGCCACTAACCCCCCCGGGACAGGGTTTGGCTATGGCTACACCTTC. Amino acids: CATNPPGTGFGYGYTF.